This T cell receptor beta chain was recovered during a study of CD8+ T cells in alopecia areata. V was cut by 5 bases and J by 0 bases, with 9 bases left in between. The CDR3 has 13 amino acids. CDR1 GTSNPN and CDR2 SVGIG come from the germline V gene (reference sequence). TCR sequencing used cDNA made by reverse transcription of extracted RNA. Some clones are missing from TCRdb's copy, which holds only in-frame ones; the method was immunoSEQ multiplex PCR. The sample has 150,000 or so clones; 75% to 90% are singletons. This TCR derives from a human donor with alopecia areata. J is TRBJ2-3 and V is TRBV30; D might be TRBD2 (6 bases). The sample was CD8+ T cells sorted from blood, taken at week 0. As DNA, the CDR3 is TGTGCCTGGGGGCGGGGTAGCACAGATACGCAGTATTTT. This codes for CAWGRGSTDTQYF.